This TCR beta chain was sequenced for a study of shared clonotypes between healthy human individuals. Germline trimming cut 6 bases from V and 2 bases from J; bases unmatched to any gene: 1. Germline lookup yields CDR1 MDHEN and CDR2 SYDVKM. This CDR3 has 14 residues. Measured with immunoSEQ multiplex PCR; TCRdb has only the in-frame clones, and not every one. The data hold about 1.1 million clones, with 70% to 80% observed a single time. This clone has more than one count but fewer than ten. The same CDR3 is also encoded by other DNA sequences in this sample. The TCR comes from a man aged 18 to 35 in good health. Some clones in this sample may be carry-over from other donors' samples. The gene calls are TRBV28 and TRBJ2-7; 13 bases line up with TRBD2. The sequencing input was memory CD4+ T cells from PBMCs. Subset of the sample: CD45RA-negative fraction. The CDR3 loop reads CASRTSGRAYEQYF. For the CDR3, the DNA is TGTGCCAGCAGAACTAGCGGGAGGGCCTACGAGCAGTACTTC. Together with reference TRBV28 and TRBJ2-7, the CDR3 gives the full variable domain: DVKVTQSSRYLVKRTGEKVFLECVQDMDHENMFWYRQDPGLGLRLIYFSYDVKMKEKGDIPEGYSVSREKKERFSLILESASTNQTSMYLCASRTSGRAYEQYFGPGTRLTVT.